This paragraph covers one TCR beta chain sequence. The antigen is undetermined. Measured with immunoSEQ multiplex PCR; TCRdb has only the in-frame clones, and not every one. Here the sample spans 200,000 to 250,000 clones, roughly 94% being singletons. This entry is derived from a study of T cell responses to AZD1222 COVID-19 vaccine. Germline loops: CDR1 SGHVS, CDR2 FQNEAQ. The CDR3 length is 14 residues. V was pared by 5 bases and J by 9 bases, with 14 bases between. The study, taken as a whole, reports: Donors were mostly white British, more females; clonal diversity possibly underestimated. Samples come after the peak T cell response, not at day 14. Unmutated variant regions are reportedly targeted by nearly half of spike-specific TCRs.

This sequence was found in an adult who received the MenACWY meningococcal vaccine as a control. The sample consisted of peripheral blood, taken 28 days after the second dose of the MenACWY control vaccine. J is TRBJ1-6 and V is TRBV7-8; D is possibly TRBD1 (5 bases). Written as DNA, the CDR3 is TGTGCCAGCAGCCGAGGAGGGGCCTCTTCACCCCTCCACTTT. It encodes CASSRGGASSPLHF. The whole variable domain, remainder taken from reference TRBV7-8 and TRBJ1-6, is GAGVSQSPRYKVAKRGQDVALRCDPISGHVSLFWYQQALGQGPEFLTYFQNEAQLDKSGLPSDRFFAERPEGSVSTLKIQRTQQEDSAVYLCASSRGGASSPLHFGNGTRLTVT.